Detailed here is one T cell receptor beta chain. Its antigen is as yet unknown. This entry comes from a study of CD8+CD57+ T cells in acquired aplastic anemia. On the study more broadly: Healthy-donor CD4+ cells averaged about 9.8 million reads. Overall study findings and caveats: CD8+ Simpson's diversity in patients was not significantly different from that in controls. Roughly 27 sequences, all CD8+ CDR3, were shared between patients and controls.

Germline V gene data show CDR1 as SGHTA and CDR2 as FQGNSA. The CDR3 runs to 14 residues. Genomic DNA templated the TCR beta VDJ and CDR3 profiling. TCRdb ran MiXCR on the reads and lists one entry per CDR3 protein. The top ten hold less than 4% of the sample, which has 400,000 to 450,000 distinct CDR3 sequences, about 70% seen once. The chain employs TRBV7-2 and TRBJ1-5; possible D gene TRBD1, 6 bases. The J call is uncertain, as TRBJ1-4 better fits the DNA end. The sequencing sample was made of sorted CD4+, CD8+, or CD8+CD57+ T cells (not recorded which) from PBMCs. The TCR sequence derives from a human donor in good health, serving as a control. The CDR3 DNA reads TGTGCCAGCAGCTTAAGGGGGGATAATGAAAAACTGTTTTTT. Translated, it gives CASSLRGDNEKLFF.